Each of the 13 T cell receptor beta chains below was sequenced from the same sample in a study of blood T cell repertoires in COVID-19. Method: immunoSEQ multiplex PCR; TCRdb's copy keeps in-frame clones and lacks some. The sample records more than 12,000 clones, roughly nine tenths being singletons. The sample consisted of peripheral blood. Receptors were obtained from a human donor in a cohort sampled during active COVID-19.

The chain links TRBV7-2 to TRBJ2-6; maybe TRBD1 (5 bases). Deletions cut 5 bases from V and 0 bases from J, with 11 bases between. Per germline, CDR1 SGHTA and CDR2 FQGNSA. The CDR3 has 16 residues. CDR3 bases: TGTGCCAGCAGCCCAATGCAGGGCTCTGGGGCCAACGTCCTGACTTTC. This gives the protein CASSPMQGSGANVLTF.

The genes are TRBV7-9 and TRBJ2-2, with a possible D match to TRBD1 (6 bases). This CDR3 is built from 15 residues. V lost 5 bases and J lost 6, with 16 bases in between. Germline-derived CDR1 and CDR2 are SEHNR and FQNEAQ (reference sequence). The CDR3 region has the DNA TGTGCCAGCAGCGTCAGGGGTATGGAGGCCGGGGAGCTGTTTTTT. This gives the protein CASSVRGMEAGELFF.

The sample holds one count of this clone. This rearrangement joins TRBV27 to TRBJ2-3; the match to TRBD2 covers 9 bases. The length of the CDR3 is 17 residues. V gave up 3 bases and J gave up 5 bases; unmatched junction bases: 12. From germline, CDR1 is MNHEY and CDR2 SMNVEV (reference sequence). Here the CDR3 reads CASSFLRGGVGIDTQYF. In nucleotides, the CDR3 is TGTGCCAGCAGTTTTTTGCGGGGGGGCGTGGGGATAGATACGCAGTATTTT.

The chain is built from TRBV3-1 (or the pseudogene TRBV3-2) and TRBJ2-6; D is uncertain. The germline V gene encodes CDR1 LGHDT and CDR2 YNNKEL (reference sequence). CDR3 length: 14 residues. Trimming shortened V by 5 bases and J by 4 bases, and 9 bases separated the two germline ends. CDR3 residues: CASSYMTGANVLTF. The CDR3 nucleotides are TGTGCCAGCAGCTATATGACAGGGGCCAACGTCCTGACTTTC.

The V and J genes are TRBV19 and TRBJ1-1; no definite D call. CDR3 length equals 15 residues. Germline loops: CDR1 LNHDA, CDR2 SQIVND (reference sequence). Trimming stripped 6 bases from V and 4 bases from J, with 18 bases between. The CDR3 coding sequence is TGTGCCAGTAGCCGCCCTCTAGGTGGTACCACTGAAGCTTTCTTT. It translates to CASSRPLGGTTEAFF.

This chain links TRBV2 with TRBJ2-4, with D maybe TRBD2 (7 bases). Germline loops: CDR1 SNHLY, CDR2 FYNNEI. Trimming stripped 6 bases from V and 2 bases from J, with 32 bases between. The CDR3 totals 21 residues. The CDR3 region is CASSPRFDRFRGGGTKNIQYF. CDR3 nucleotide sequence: TGTGCCAGCAGCCCCCGTTTTGACCGCTTCCGAGGGGGGGGAACCAAAAACATTCAGTACTTC. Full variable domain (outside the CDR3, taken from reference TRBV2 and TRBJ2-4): EPEVTQTPSHQVTQMGQEVILRCVPISNHLYFYWYRQILGQKVEFLVSFYNNEISEKSEIFDDQFSVERPDGSNFTLKIRSTKLEDSAMYFCASSPRFDRFRGGGTKNIQYFGAGTRLSVL.

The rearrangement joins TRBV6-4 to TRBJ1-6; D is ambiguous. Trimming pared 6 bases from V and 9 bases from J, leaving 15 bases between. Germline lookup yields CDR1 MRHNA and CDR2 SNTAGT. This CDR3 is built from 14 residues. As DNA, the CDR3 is TGTGCCAGCAGCGAGGGTCGGGGTTCTTCACCCCTCCACTTT. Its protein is CASSEGRGSSPLHF.

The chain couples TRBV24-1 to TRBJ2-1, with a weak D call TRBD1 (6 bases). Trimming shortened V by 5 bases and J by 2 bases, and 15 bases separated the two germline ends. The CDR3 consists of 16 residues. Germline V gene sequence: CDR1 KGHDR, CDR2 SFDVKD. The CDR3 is CATSVVAGVTYNEQFF. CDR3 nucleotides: TGTGCCACCAGTGTAGTTGCAGGGGTCACCTACAATGAGCAGTTCTTC.

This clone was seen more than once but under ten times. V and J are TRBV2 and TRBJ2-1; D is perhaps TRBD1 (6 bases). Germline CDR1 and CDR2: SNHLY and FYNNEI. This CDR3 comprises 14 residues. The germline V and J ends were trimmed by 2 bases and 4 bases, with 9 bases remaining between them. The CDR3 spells CASSERTAYNEQFF. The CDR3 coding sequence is TGTGCCAGCAGTGAAAGGACAGCTTACAATGAGCAGTTCTTC.

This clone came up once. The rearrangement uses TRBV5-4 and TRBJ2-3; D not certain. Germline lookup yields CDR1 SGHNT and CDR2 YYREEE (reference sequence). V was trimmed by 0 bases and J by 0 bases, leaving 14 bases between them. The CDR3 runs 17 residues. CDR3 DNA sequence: TGTGCCAGCAGCTTGGTACGACCCACAGCTAGCACAGATACGCAGTATTTT. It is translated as CASSLVRPTASTDTQYF. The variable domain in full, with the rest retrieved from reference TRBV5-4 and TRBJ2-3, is ETGVTQSPTHLIKTRGQQVTLRCSSQSGHNTVSWYQQALGQGPQFIFQYYREEENGRGNFPPRFSGLQFPNYSSELNVNALELDDSALYLCASSLVRPTASTDTQYFGPGTRLTVL.

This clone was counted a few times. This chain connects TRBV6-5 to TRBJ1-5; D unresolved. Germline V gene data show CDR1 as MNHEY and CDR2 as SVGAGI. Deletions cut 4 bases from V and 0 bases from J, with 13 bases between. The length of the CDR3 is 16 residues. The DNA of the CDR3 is TGTGCCAGCAGTTTAGATTGGAGAAATAGCAATCAGCCCCAGCATTTT. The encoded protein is CASSLDWRNSNQPQHF.

The CDR3 is CASSADYTRETQYF. CDR3 DNA: TGTGCCAGCAGCGCGGACTATACAAGAGAGACCCAGTACTTC. The chain uses TRBV5-6 and TRBJ2-5; D perhaps matches TRBD2 (6 bases). CDR1 is SGHDT, CDR2 YYEEEE, per germline. Trimming left V 4 bases short and J 4 bases short, with 14 bases between. This CDR3 contains 14 residues.

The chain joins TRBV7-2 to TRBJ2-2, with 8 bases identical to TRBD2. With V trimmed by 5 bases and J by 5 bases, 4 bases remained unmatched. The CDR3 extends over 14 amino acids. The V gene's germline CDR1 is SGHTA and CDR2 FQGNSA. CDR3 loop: CASSKGLGTGELFF. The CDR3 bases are TGTGCCAGCAGCAAGGGACTAGGGACCGGGGAGCTGTTTTTT. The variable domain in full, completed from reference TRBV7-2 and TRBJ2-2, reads GAGVSQSPSNKVTEKGKDVELRCDPISGHTALYWYRQSLGQGLEFLIYFQGNSAPDKSGLPSDRFSAERTGGSVSTLTIQRTQQEDSAVYLCASSKGLGTGELFFGEGSRLTVL.